A single sample is the source of the 3 T cell receptor beta chains below, sequenced in a study of breast tumors, draining lymph nodes, adjacent tissues. TCRdb reanalysed the multiplex PCR reads using MiXCR and keeps one entry per CDR3 protein. The sample has tens of thousands of distinct CDR3 sequences, roughly 39% seen once; the top ten hold approximately 10%. The sequencing sample was made of breast tumor tissue. Receptors were obtained from a female donor with breast cancer. Some clones in this sample may be carry-over from other donors' samples.

This clonotype has a count of ten or more. V and J are TRBV5-6 and TRBJ2-7; D is perhaps TRBD1 (6 bases). This CDR3 has 14 amino acids. V dropped 4 bases and J dropped 3 bases, with 14 bases sitting between them. CDR1 is SGHDT, CDR2 YYEEEE, per germline. CDR3 DNA sequence: TGTGCCAGCAGCCTAGGCAGGGGCAGCTACGAGCAGTACTTC. Translating it yields CASSLGRGSYEQYF.

This clonotype came up many times. This chain uses TRBV20-1 with TRBJ2-7; D is uncertain. Germline assignment: CDR1 DFQATT and CDR2 SNEGSKA (reference sequence). The CDR3 length is 12 residues. V lost 3 bases and J 1 base, leaving 7 bases between the germline ends. This CDR3 reads CSAREDSYEQYF. For the CDR3, the DNA is TGCAGTGCTAGGGAAGATTCCTACGAGCAGTACTTC.

This clonotype has ten or more counts. A much more abundant neighbour one base away suggests this may be a read error. The CDR3 carries no conserved terminal phenylalanine or tryptophan, so it likely arises from a read error. J is TRBJ2-5 and V is TRBV19, with D uncertain. Trimming took 1 base from V and 0 from J, leaving 12 bases between them. Germline V CDR1 and CDR2: LNHDA, SQIVND (reference sequence). The CDR3 is made up of 16 amino acids. The CDR3: CASSIVYELNQETQYS. In nucleotides, the CDR3 is TGTGCCAGTAGTATAGTGTACGAACTGAACCAAGAGACCCAGTACTCC.